What follows is one TCR beta chain and its context. Its target is not known. Treatment: approximately 9-day PBMC culture with coronavirus spike peptide pools or control peptides (ViraFEST assay). T cells were expanded with peptide pools, and expanded clonotypes were identified by TCR sequencing. A half-volume replacement of the medium with fresh IL-2 medium was performed on days 3 and 7. Per germline, CDR1 DFQATT and CDR2 SNEGSKA (reference sequence). The CDR3 is 16 amino acids. V was pared by 1 base and J by 0 bases, with 10 bases between. Cultured CD4+ T cell DNA was sequenced using the Oncomine TCR Beta short-read assay. Using its own MiXCR run on the PCR reads, TCRdb lists one record per CDR3 protein. The sample holds around 16,000 distinct CDR3 sequences, 40% to 55% seen once. This record comes from a study of vaccination and CD4 T cells after COVID-19. Whole-study context: Cultures serving as controls received a peptide pool (CEFX or HIV-1 Nef) or no peptide.

The rearrangement uses TRBV20-1 and TRBJ1-6; no definite D call. The receptor comes from a human donor who had recovered from COVID-19. Sequenced sample: CD4+ T cells from blood, cultured in vitro. CDR3 sequence: CSARVRESSYNSPLHF. CDR3 DNA sequence: TGCAGTGCTAGAGTAAGGGAAAGCTCCTATAATTCACCCCTCCACTTT.